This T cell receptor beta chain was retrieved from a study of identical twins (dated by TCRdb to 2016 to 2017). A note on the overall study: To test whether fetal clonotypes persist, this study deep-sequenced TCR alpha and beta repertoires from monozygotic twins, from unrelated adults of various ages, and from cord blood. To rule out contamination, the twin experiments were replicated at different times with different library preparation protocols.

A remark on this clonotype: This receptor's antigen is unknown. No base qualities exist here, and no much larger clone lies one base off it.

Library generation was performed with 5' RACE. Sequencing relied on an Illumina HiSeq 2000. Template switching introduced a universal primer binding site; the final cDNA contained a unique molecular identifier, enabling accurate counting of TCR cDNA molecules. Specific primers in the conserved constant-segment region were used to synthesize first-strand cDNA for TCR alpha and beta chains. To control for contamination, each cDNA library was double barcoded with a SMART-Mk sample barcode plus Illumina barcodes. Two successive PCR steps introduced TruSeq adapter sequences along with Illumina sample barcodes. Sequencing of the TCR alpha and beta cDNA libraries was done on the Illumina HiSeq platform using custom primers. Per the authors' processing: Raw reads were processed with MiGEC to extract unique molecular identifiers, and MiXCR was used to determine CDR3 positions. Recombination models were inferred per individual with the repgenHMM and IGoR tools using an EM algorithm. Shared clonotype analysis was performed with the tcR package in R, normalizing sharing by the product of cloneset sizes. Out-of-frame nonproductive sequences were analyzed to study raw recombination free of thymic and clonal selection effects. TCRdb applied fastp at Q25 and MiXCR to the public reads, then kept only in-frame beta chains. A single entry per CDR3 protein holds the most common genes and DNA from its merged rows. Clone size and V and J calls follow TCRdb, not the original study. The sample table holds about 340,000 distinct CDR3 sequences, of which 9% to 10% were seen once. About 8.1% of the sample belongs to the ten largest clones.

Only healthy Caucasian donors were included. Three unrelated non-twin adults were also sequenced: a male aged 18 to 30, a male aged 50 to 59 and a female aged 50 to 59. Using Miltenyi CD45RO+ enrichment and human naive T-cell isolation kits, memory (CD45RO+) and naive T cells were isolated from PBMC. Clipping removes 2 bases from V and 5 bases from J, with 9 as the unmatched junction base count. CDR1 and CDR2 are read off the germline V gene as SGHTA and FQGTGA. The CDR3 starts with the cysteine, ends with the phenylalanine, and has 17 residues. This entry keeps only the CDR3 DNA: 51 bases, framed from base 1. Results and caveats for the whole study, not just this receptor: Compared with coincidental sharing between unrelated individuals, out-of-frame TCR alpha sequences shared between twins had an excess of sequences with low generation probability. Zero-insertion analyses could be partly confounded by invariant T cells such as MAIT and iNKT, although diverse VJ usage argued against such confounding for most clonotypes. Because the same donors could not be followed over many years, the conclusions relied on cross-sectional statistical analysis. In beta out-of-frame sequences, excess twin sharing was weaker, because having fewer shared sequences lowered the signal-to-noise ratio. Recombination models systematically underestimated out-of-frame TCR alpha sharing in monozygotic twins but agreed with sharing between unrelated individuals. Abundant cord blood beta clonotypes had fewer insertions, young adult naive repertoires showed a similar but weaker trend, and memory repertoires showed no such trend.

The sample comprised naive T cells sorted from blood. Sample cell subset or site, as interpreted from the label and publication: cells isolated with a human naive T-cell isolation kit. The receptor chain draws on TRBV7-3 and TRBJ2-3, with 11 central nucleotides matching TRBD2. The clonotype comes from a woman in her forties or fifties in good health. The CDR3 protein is CASSLGPGLADQDTQYF. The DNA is TGTGCCAGCAGCTTAGGCCCGGGACTAGCGGATCAAGATACGCAGTATTTT.